Sequencing of this T cell receptor beta chain was carried out in a study of OX40 agonist ivuxolimab in advanced cancers. The repertoire was sequenced with immunoSEQ multiplex PCR; TCRdb's copy has only in-frame clones and lacks some. Of under 85,000 clones listed, just over 85% are singletons. The source material was CD4+ or CD8+ T cells sorted from blood, sampled in a trial of the OX40 agonist ivuxolimab. This sequence originates from an adult with an advanced solid tumor such as melanoma, head and neck, liver or kidney cancer.

The DNA of the CDR3 is TGTGCCAGCAGCCCAGACAGCGGCAGGACCCAGTACTTC. The encoded protein is CASSPDSGRTQYF. V usage is TRBV7-3 and J usage is TRBJ2-5, with D perhaps assigned TRBD1 or TRBD2 (5 bases each). V lost 5 bases and J 7 bases, leaving 14 bases between the germline ends. CDR3 length equals 13 residues. From germline, CDR1 is SGHTA and CDR2 FQGTGA.